This TCR beta chain was obtained from a study of blood T cell repertoires in COVID-19 (dated by TCRdb to 2019 to 2021). With regard to the full study: The collaborator samples originated in the United States, Italy and Spain and spanned the acute and convalescent phases of COVID-19. The material from the prospective study consisted of cDNA or gDNA derived from T cells, B-cell-depleted T cells, or PBMCs. Subjects who had been exposed to COVID-19, were actively infected with it, or had recovered from it provided the deeply sampled blood TCRbeta repertoires that made up the dataset. The repertoires were released in a freely available public database meant as a resource for research on the immune response to SARS-CoV-2. The samples were drawn from two sources: the first 160 participants of the ongoing ImmuneRACE study, and fewer than 1,500 subjects contributed by 6 global collaborators. The sample metadata nearly always contained a de-identified subject ID, COVID-19 status, age in years and sex. HLA class I and class II types, where available, came from metadata supplied by the sample provider rather than from assay-based typing. The paper's findings and limits, for the study overall: How much clinical and demographic metadata was included differed by source and by participant, and the metadata was provided uncurated.

The immunoSEQ Assay, a bias-controlled multiplex PCR, was used to amplify TCRbeta CDR3 regions from genomic DNA. The original pipeline was this. The number of nucleated cells in each sample was estimated by amplification of reference gene primers within the assay. To quantify the absolute abundance of each unique TCRbeta CDR3 rearrangement, sequence reads were collapsed and filtered. For each sample, productive Simpson clonality was calculated by taking the square root of Simpson's diversity index across productive rearrangements. Entries here come from immuneACCESS through TCRdb and include only in-frame sequences with V and J called. Some clones fail to appear in such tables; in the studies checked, an unresolved V gene covers under half of the shortfall, and the cause of the remainder is unknown. The D gene and trimming were derived from the DNA, and the V and J assignments and clone size from that table. The sample has about 380,000 clones on record, 88% of them singletons. The ten top clones hold about 1.1% of the sample.

From the cysteine through the phenylalanine, the CDR3 covers 15 amino acids. Only CDR3 DNA is held: 45 bases, read in frame from base 1. V trim: 5 bases; J trim: 1 base; unmatched bases: 5. In the prospective study, participants were 18 to 89 years old, resided in about two dozen geographic areas of the United States, and were enrolled through a virtual design. In the prospective study, cohorts were assigned on the basis of participant-reported clinical history obtained from a screening survey and a study questionnaire. For ImmuneRACE Cohort 3, a participant was defined as recovered based on two consecutive negative NP/OP PCR tests, clearance by a healthcare professional, or resolution of symptoms. In the prospective study, whole blood, serum and a nasopharyngeal or oropharyngeal swab were collected from each participant by mobile phlebotomists. Additional blood draws and questionnaires over an approximately 2-month period could optionally be provided by prospective study participants. Before DNA extraction, blood samples from the prospective study were shipped at room temperature or frozen.

This clone has just a few counts. The clone's antigen remains unknown. No per-base quality is available; no much larger clone lies one base away. The chain links TRBV23-1 with TRBJ2-1; 7 central nucleotides agree with TRBD1. TRBV23-1 is an open reading frame, and its role is uncertain. Sequenced sample: PBMCs or T cells enriched from blood (not recorded which). The sequence came from a woman aged 18 to 35 who had recovered from COVID-19. The CDR3 has the sequence CASSSRQGSYNEQFF. The nucleotide sequence reads TGCGCCAGCAGTAGCCGACAGGGATCCTACAATGAGCAGTTCTTC.